This T cell receptor beta chain is from a study of blood T cell repertoires in COVID-19. Study-wide background: Acute-phase and convalescent COVID-19 samples originated in the United States, Italy and Spain. T cells, B-cell-depleted T cells, or PBMCs supplied cDNA or gDNA.

Per the germline V gene, CDR1 is LNHDA and CDR2 is SQIVND (reference sequence). The CDR3 has 14 amino acids. Trimming cost V 5 bases and J 7 bases; bases outside gene matches: 7. Original data processing: The assay estimated nucleated cells by amplifying reference gene primers. TCRdb's table, derived via immunoSEQ multiplex PCR, lists solely in-frame clones and lacks some. V and J calls and clone size follow that table, whereas D and trimming were derived from the DNA. Found here are fewer than 150,000 clones, about 87% of them singletons; the top ten hold more than 9.5%. The chain links TRBV19 to TRBJ1-2, with TRBD1 matching 10 bases. The source material was peripheral blood. This receptor was identified in a woman aged 80 or older with acute or convalescent COVID-19. The DNA of the CDR3 is TGTGCCAGTAGTCCCCGGGACAGGGGCGTTGGCTACACCTTC. Amino acid sequence: CASSPRDRGVGYTF.